This entry concerns a single T cell receptor beta chain. The V and J ends lost 1 base and 0 bases respectively, with 10 bases between them. CDR1 is SQVTM and CDR2 is ANQGSEA in the germline V gene. CDR3 size: 14 residues. This entry belongs to a study of T-cell reconstitution after alpha-beta-depleted transplantation in children. TCRbeta library preparation incorporated unique molecular identifiers. TCRdb reprocessed the PCR reads via MiXCR and lists one record per CDR3 protein. The repertoire holds hundreds of thousands of distinct CDR3 sequences, roughly 24% seen once, with roughly 2.6% in the top ten.

This clonotype was obtained from a girl aged 2 to 9 with Fanconi anemia, due to receive a stem cell transplant. The chain uses TRBV29-1 and TRBJ2-7; D gene ambiguous. Sequences were derived from PBMCs, sampled before TCRalphabeta/CD19-depleted stem cell transplant. CDR3: CSVEGQSSSYEQYF. In DNA form, the CDR3 reads TGCAGCGTTGAAGGGCAGTCTAGCTCCTACGAGCAGTACTTC.